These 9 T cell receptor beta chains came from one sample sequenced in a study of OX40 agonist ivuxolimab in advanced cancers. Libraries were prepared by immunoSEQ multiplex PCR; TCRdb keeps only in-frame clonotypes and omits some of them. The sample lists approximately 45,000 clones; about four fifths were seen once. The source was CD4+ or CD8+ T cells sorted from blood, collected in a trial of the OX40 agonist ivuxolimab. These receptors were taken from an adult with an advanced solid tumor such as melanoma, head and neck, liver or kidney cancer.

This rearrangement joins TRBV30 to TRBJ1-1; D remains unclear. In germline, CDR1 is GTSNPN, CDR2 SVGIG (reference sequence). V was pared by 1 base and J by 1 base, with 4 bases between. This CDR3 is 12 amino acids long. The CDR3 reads CAWSGQNTEAFF. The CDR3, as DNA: TGTGCCTGGAGTGGGCAGAACACTGAAGCTTTCTTT.

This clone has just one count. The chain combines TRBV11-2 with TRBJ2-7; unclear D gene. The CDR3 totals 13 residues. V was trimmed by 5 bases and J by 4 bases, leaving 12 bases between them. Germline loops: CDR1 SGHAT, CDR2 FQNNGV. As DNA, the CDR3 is TGTGCCAGCAGCCCGAGACGGATATACGAGCAGTACTTC. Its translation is CASSPRRIYEQYF.

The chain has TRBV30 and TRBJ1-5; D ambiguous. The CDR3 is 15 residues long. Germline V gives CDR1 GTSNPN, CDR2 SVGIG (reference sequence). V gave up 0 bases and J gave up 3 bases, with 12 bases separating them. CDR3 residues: CAWSVRRAANQPQHF. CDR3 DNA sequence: TGTGCCTGGAGTGTACGTCGCGCCGCCAATCAGCCCCAGCATTTT.

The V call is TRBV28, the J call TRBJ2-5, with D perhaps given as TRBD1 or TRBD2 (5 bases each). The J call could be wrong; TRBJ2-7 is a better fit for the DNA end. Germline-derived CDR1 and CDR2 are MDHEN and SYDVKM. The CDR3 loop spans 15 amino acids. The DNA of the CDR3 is TGTGCCAGCAGTTTCGGGCGAGGGGTTCTATACGAGCAGTACTTC. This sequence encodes CASSFGRGVLYEQYF.

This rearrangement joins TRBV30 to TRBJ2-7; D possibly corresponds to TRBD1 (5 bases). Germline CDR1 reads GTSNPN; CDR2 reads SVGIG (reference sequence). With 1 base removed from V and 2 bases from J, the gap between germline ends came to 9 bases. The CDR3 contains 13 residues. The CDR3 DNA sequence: TGTGCCTGGAGTGCCACAGGCCCCTACGAGCAGTACTTC. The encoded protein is CAWSATGPYEQYF. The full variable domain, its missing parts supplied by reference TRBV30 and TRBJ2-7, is SQTIHQWPATLVQPVGSPLSLECTVEGTSNPNLYWYRQAAGRGLQLLFYSVGIGQISSEVPQNLSASRPQDRQFILSSKKLLLSDSGFYLCAWSATGPYEQYFGPGTRLTVT.

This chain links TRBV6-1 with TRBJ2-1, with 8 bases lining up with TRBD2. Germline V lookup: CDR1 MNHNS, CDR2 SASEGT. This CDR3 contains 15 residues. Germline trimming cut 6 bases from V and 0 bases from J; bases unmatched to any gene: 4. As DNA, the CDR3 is TGTGCCAGCAGCTCCCGGGGGGGCTCCTACAATGAGCAGTTCTTC. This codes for CASSSRGGSYNEQFF.

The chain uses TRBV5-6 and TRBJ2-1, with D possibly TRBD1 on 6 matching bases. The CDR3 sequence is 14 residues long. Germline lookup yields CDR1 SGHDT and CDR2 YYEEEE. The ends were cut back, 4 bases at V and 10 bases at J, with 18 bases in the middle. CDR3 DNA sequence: TGTGCCAGCAGCCCTTGGACGGATCAGGGGGAGCAGTTCTTC. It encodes CASSPWTDQGEQFF.

The CDR3 reads CASSPGTGVTDTQYF. The CDR3 nucleotides are TGTGCCAGCTCACCCGGGACAGGGGTCACAGATACGCAGTATTTT. J is TRBJ2-3 and V is TRBV18, with 10 bases identical to TRBD1. The CDR3 is 15 amino acids. Germline CDR1 KGHSH, CDR2 LQKENI. With V trimmed by 3 bases and J by 2 bases, 2 bases remained unmatched.

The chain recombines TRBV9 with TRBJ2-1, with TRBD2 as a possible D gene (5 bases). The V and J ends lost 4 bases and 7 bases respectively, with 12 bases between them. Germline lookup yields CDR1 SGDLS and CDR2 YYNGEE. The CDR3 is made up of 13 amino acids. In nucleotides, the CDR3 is TGTGCCAGCAGCCTTAACTGGGAGAATGAGCAGTTCTTC. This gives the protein CASSLNWENEQFF.